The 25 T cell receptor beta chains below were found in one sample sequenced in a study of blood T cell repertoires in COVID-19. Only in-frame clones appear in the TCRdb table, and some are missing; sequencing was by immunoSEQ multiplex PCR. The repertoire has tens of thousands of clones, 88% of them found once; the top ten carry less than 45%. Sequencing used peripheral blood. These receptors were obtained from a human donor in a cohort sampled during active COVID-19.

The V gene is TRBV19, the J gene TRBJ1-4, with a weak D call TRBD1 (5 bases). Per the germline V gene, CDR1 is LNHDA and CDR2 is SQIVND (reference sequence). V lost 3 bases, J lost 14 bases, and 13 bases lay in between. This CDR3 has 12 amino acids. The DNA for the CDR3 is TGTGCCAGTAGTATCACCTCAGGGTCCCTGTTTTTT. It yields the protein CASSITSGSLFF.

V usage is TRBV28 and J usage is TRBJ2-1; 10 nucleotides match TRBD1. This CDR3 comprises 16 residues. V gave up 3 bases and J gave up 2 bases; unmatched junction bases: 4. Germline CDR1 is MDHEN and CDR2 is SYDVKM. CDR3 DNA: TGTGCCAGCAGTTTGTGGACAGGGGGAACCTACAATGAGCAGTTCTTC. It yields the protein CASSLWTGGTYNEQFF.

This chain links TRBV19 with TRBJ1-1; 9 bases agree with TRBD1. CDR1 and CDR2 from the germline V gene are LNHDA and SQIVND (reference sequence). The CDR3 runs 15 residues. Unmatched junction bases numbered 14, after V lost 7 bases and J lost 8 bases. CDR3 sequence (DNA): TGTGCCAGTATGGGGTCGGGACAGGGCGCTGGGGAAGCTTTCTTT. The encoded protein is CASMGSGQGAGEAFF.

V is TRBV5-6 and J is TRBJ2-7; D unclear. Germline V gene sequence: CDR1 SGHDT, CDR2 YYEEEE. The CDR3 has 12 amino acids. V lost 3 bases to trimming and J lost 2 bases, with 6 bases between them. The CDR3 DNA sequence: TGTGCCAGCAGCTCGCGCCCCTACGAGCAGTACTTC. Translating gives CASSSRPYEQYF.

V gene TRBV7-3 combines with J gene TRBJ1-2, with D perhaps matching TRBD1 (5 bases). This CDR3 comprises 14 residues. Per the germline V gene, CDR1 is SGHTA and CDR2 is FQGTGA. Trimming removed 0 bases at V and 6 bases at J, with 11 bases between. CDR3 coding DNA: TGTGCCAGCAGCTTAACGATGGCGGGGGATGGCTACACCTTC. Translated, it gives CASSLTMAGDGYTF. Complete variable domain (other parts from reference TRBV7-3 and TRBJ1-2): GAGVSQTPSNKVTEKGKYVELRCDPISGHTALYWYRQSLGQGPEFLIYFQGTGAADDSGLPNDRFFAVRPEGSVSTLKIQRTERGDSAVYLCASSLTMAGDGYTFGSGTRLTVV.

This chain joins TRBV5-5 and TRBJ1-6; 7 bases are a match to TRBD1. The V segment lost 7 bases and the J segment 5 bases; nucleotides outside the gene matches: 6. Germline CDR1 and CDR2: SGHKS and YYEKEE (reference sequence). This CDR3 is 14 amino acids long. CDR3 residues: CASGRTGNNSPLHF. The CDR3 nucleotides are TGTGCCAGCGGCCGGACAGGCAATAATTCACCCCTCCACTTT.

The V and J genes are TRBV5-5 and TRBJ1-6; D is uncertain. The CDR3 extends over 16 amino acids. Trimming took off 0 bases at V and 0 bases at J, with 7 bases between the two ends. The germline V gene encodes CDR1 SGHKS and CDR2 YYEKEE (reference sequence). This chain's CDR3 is CASSLGQASYNSPLHF. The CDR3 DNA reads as TGTGCCAGCAGCTTGGGCCAGGCCTCCTATAATTCACCCCTCCACTTT.

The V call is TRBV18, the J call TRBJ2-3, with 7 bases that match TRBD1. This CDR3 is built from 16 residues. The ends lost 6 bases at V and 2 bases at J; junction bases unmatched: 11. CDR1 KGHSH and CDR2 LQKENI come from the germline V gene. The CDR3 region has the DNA TGTGCCAGCTCCACCTGGGGGACAGACCACACAGATACGCAGTATTTT. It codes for CASSTWGTDHTDTQYF.

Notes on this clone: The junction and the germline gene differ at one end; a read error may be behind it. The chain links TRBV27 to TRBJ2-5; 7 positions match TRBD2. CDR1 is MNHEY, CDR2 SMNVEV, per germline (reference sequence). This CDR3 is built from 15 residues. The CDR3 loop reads CASSDRGGSLETQYF. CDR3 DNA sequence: TGTGCCAGCAGTGATCGAGGCGGGAGTCTAGAGACTCAGTACTTC.

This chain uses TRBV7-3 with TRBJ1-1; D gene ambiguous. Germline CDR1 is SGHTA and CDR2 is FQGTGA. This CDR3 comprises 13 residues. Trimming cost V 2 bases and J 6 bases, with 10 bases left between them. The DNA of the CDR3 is TGTGCCAGCAGCTTAGGTGGCGGTTCTGAAGCTTTCTTT. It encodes CASSLGGGSEAFF.

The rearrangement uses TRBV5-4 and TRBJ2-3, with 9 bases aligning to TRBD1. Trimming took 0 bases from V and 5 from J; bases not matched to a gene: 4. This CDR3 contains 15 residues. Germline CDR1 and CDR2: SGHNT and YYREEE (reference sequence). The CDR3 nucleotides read TGTGCCAGCAGCTTGGCCGGGGACAGGGTAGATACGCAGTATTTT. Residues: CASSLAGDRVDTQYF.

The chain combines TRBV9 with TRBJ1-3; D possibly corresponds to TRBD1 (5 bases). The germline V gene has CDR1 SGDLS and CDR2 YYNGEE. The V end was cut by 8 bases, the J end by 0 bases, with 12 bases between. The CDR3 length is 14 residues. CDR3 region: CASHGGSSGNTIYF. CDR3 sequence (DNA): TGTGCCAGTCACGGGGGGTCCTCTGGAAACACCATATATTTT.

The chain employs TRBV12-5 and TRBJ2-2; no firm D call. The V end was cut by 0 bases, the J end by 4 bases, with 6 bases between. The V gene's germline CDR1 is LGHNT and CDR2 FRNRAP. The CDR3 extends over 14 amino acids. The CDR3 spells CASGLVEATGELFF. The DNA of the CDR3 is TGTGCTAGTGGTTTGGTAGAGGCCACCGGGGAGCTGTTTTTT.

The CDR3 DNA follows: TGTGCCAGCGGAGTAGACCAAGAGACCCAGTACTTC. Translation: CASGVDQETQYF. The chain has TRBV2 and TRBJ2-5; D remains ambiguous. Trimming removed 8 bases at V and 0 bases at J, with 7 bases between. The CDR3 has 12 residues. The germline CDR1 and CDR2 sequences are SNHLY and FYNNEI.

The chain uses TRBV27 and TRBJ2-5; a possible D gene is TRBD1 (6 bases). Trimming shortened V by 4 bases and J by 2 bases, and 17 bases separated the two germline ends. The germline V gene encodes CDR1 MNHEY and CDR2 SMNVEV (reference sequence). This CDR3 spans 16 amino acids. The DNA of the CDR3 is TGTGCCAGCAGTTCGTCTGGCAGGGGTCGTCAAGAGACCCAGTACTTC. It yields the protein CASSSSGRGRQETQYF.

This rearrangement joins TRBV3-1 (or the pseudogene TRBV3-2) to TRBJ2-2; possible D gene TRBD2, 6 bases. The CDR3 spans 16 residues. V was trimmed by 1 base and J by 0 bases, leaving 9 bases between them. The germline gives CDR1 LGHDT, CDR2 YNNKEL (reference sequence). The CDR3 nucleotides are TGTGCCAGCAGCCAAGGGCCGGGGGCGAACACCGGGGAGCTGTTTTTT. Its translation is CASSQGPGANTGELFF.

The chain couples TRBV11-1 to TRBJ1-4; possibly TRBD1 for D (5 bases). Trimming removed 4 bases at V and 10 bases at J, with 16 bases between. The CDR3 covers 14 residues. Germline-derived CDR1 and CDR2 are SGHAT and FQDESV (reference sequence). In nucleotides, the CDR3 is TGTGCCAGCAGCTCGACCTCCGGGACTGGAAAACTGTTTTTT. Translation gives CASSSTSGTGKLFF.

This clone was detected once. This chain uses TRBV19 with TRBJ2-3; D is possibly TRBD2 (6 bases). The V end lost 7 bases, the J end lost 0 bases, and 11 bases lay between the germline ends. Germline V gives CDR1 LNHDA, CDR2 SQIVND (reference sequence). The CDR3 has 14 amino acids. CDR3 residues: CASKGLASTDTQYF. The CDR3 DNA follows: TGTGCCAGTAAGGGACTCGCTAGCACAGATACGCAGTATTTT.

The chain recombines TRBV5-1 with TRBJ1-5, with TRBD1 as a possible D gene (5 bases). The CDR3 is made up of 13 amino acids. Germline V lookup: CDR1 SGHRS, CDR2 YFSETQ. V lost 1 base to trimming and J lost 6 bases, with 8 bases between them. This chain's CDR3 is CASSLMQGQPQHF. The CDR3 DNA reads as TGCGCCAGCAGCTTGATGCAGGGTCAGCCCCAGCATTTT.

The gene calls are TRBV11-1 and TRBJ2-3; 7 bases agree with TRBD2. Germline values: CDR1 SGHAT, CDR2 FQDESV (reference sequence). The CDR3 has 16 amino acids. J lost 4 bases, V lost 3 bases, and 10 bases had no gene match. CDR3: CASSLYSGDFADTQYF. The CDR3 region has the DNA TGTGCCAGCAGCTTGTACAGCGGGGACTTCGCAGATACGCAGTATTTT.

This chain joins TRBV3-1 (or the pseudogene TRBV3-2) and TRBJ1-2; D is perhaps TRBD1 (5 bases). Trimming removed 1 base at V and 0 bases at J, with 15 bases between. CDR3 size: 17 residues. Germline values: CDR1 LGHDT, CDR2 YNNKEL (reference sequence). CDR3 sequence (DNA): TGTGCCAGCAGCCAAGCTCCACCGACAGTCCCTAACTATGGCTACACCTTC. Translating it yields CASSQAPPTVPNYGYTF.

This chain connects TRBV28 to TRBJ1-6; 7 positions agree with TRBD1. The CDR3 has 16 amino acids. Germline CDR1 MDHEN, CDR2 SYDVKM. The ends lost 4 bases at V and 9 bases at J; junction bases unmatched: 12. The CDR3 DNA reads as TGTGCCAGCAGTTCCCTAATACAGGGGTTACCTTCACCCCTCCACTTT. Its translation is CASSSLIQGLPSPLHF.

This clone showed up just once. The CDR3 protein is CASSLVTDGGIQYF. CDR3 nucleotide sequence: TGTGCCAGCAGCTTAGTGACGGATGGAGGCATTCAGTACTTC. The V gene is TRBV7-2, the J gene TRBJ2-4; weak D call: TRBD2 (5 bases). CDR3 length: 14 amino acids. The germline CDR1 and CDR2 sequences are SGHTA and FQGNSA. V was clipped by 1 base and J by 9 bases, with 13 bases between them.

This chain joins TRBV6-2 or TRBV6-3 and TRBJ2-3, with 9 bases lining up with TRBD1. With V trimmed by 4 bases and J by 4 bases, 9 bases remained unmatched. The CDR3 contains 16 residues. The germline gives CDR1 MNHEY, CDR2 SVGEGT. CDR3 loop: CASSFRDRASPDTQYF. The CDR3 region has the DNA TGTGCCAGCAGTTTCCGGGACAGGGCTTCTCCAGATACGCAGTATTTT.

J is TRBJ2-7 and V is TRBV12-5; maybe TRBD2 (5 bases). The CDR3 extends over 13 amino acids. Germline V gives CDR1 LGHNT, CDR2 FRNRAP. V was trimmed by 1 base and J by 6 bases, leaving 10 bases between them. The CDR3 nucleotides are TGTGCTAGTGGTTTGGATGGTGCGGGCGAGCAGTACTTC. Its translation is CASGLDGAGEQYF.